This TCR beta chain was retrieved from a study of neurological immune-mediated disorders. The study's findings and limits: Across subjects, expanded clones had no CDR3 amino acid sequences in common, pointing to private repertoires in all groups.

Notes on this clonotype: What it recognizes is unknown.

CDR3 length: 12 residues. Germline CDR1 DFQATT, CDR2 SNEGSKA (reference sequence). V lost 4 bases and J 9 bases, leaving 16 bases between the germline ends. TCRdb re-analysed the 5' RACE reads in MiXCR, keeping a single row per CDR3 protein. The sample lists under 90,000 distinct CDR3 sequences; about 9.5% were seen once. This clonotype was obtained from a man between 50 and 59 years old in good health. The specimen was PBMCs. V usage is TRBV20-1 and J usage is TRBJ2-7; D remains ambiguous. The CDR3: CSATDHSRRQYF. Here the CDR3 DNA reads TGCAGTGCTACGGACCATTCCCGCCGGCAGTACTTC.